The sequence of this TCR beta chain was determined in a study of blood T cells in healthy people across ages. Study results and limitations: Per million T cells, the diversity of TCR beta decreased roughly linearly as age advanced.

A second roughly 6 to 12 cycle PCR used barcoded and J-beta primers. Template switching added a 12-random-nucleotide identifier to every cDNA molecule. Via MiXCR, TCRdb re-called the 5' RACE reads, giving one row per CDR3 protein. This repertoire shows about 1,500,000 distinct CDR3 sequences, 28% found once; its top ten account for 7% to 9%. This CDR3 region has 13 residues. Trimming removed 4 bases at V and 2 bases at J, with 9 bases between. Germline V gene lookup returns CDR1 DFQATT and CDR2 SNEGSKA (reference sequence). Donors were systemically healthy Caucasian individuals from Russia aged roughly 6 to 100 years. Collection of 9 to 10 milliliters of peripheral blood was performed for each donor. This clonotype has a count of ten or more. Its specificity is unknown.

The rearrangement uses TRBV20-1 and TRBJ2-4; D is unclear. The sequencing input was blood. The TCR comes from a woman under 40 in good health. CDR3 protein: CSAIGRSKNIQYF. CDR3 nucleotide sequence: TGCAGTGCTATCGGACGTTCCAAAAACATTCAGTACTTC.